Listed below are T cell receptor beta chains from one sample, sequenced in a study of blood T cell repertoires in COVID-19. Sequencing used immunoSEQ multiplex PCR; TCRdb keeps in-frame clones, though not all of them. The sample records 75,000 to 80,000 clones, about 93% being singletons. The sample taken for sequencing was peripheral blood. Every receptor here comes from a human donor in a cohort sampled during active COVID-19. Both conserved end residues are trimmed from each CDR3.

v_gene,j_gene,CDR3aa
TRBV9,TRBJ2-3,ASSPSPGTGETQY
TRBV3-1/TRBV3-2,TRBJ2-5,ASSLGLAGEETQY
TRBV7-3,TRBJ2-3,ASSFSSTDTQY
TRBV2,TRBJ2-1,ASSGVRLRGHNEQF
TRBV7-2,TRBJ2-3,ASSPSGYTDTQY
TRBV5-1,TRBJ1-2,ASSLGQGRTNYGYT
TRBV7-3,TRBJ1-1,ASSFQTGSEAF
TRBV6-5,TRBJ1-1,ASRNGQGRTEAF
TRBV5-1,TRBJ2-7,ASSSTGYSGATYEQY
TRBV5-6,TRBJ1-6,ASSFYGQQQSSPLH
TRBV5-8,TRBJ1-5,ASSLRGLIDQPQH
TRBV21-1,TRBJ1-3,ASSPGTASGNTIY
TRBV7-2,TRBJ1-3,ASSSGQTFSTIY
TRBV11-3,TRBJ2-3,ASSHSFADTQY
TRBV4-3,TRBJ1-1,ASSQDGAGGRAF
TRBV6-5,TRBJ2-7,ASSYGTGRNEQY
TRBV2,TRBJ1-1,ASSGGIRQGGTEAF
TRBV27,TRBJ1-5,ASSLFARGNQPQH
TRBV7-6,TRBJ1-1,ASSFRDSNTEAF
TRBV5-4,TRBJ2-1,ASSAGLASNEQF
TRBV9,TRBJ2-1,ASSVGASGGPSYNEQF
TRBV19,TRBJ2-1,ASSSRTRPRVNEQF
TRBV5-1,TRBJ2-3,ASSRSLGGTDTQY
TRBV5-8,TRBJ2-7,ASSSGTGGYEQY
TRBV5-1,TRBJ2-3,ASRSQGSTDTQY
TRBV6-2/TRBV6-3,TRBJ1-1,ASSRTGQGTEAF
TRBV10-3,TRBJ2-1,AISSYNEQF
TRBV6-2/TRBV6-3,TRBJ2-7,ASSYSGGAREQY
TRBV27,TRBJ1-4,ASSSLQGAGEKLF
TRBV4-3,TRBJ2-1,ASSQDSARAGGWREQF
TRBV29-1,TRBJ2-7,SVVFGTGGGYEQY
TRBV19,TRBJ2-1,ASSIAKGGAYNEQF
TRBV7-3,TRBJ1-1,ASSQGGLATEAF
TRBV13,TRBJ1-2,ASSSTHRAGYT
TRBV12-3/TRBV12-4,TRBJ2-5,ASSLQAQETQY
TRBV6-2/TRBV6-3,TRBJ1-3,ASSRAGISGNTIY
TRBV7-2,TRBJ2-7,ASSLDSGGTSYEQY
TRBV7-9,TRBJ2-2,ASTKGGNTGELF
TRBV9,TRBJ2-5,ASSVEWGHREETQY
TRBV7-7,TRBJ2-3,ASSPTSGGGDTQY
TRBV14,TRBJ1-1,ASSLGSWSTEAF
TRBV6-1,TRBJ1-6,ASSERDRDRPPLH
TRBV19,TRBJ2-7,ASSIEGGEQY
TRBV7-9,TRBJ2-7,ASSLPPGGSVSYEQY
TRBV2,TRBJ2-7,ASRVQGTSSEQY
TRBV7-2,TRBJ2-2,ASSYPGATGELF
TRBV5-5,TRBJ2-2,ASSYQEYNTGELF
TRBV2,TRBJ1-5,ASRGSWDQPQH
TRBV5-1,TRBJ2-1,ASSEGGISYNEQF